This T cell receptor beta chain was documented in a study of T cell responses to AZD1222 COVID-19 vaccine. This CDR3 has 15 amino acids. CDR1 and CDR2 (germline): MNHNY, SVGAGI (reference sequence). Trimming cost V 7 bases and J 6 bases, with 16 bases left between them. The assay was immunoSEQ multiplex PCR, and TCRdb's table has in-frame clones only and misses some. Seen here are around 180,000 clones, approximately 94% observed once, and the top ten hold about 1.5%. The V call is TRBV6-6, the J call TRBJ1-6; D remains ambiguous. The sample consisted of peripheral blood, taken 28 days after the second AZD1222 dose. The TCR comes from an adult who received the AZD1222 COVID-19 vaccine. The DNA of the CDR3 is TGTGCCAGCACTCCCACCCGGGCGGGTAATTCACCCCTCCACTTT. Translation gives CASTPTRAGNSPLHF.